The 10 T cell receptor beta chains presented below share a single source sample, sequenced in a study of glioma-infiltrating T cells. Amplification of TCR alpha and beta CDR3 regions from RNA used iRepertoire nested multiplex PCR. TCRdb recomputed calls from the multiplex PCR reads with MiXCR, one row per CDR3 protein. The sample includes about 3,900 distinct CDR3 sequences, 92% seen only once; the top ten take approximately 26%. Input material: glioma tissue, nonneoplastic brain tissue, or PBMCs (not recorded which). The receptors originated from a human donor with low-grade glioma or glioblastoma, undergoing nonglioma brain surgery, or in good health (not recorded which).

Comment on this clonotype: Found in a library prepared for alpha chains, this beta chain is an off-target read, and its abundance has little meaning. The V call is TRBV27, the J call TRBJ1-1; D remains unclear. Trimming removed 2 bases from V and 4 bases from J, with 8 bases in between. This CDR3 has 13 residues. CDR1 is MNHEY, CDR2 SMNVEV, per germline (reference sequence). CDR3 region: CASSLHQATEAFF. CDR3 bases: TGTGCCAGCAGTTTACACCAGGCCACTGAAGCTTTCTTT.

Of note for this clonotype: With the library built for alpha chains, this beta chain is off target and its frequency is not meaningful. The CDR3 spells CASSFQESYEQYF. The CDR3 bases are TGTGCCAGCAGTTTCCAGGAGTCTTACGAGCAGTACTTC. V and J are TRBV6-2 or TRBV6-3 and TRBJ2-7; no firm D call. This CDR3 comprises 13 residues. V lost 4 bases, J lost 4 bases, and 11 bases lay in between. CDR1 is MNHEY, CDR2 SVGEGT, per germline.

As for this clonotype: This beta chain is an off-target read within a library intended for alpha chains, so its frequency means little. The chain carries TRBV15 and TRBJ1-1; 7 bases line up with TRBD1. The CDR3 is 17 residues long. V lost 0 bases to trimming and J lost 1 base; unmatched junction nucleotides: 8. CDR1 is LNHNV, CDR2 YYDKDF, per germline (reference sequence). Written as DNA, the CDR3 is TGTGCCACCAGCAGAGATGGAACACGACAGGGGAACACTGAAGCTTTCTTT. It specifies CATSRDGTRQGNTEAFF.

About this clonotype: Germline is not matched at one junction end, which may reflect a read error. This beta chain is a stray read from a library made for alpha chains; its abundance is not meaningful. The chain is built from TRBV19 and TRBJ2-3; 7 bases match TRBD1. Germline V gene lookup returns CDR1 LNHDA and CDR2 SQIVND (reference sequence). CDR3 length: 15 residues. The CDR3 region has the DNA TGTGCCGGTAGCAACCGGGACAGCCGCACAGATACGCAGTATTTT. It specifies CAGSNRDSRTDTQYF.

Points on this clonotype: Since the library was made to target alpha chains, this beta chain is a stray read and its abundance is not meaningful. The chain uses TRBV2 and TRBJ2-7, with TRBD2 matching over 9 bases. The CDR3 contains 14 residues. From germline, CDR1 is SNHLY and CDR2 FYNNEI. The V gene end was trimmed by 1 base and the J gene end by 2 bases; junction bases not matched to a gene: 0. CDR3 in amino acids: CASSEGLAAYEQYF. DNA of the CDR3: TGTGCCAGCAGTGAAGGACTAGCGGCCTACGAGCAGTACTTC. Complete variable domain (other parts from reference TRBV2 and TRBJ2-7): EPEVTQTPSHQVTQMGQEVILRCVPISNHLYFYWYRQILGQKVEFLVSFYNNEISEKSEIFDDQFSVERPDGSNFTLKIRSTKLEDSAMYFCASSEGLAAYEQYFGPGTRLTVT.

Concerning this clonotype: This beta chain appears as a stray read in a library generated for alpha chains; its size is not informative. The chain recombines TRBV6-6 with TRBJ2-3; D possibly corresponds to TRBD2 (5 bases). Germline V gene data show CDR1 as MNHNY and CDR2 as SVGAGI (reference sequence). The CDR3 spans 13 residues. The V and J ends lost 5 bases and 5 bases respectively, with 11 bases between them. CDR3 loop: CASSPPGIDTQYF. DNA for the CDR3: TGTGCCAGCAGTCCCCCCGGGATAGATACGCAGTATTTT.

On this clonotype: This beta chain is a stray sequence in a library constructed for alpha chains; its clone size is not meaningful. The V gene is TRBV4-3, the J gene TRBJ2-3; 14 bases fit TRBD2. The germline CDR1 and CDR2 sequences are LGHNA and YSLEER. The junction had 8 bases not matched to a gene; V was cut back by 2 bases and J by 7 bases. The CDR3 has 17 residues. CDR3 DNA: TGCGCCAGCAGCCAATTTTACGGGACTAGCGGGAGAAATACGCAGTATTTT. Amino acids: CASSQFYGTSGRNTQYF.

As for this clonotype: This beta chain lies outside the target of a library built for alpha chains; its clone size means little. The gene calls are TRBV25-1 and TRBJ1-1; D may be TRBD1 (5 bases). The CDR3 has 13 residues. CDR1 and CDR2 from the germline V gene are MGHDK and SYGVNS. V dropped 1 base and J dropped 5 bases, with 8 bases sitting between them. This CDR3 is CASSELGGTEAFF. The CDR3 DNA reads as TGTGCCAGCAGTGAATTGGGGGGGACTGAAGCTTTCTTT. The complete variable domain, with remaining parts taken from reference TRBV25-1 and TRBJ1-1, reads EADIYQTPRYLVIGTGKKITLECSQTMGHDKMYWYQQDPGMELHLIHYSYGVNSTEKGDLSSESTVSRIRTEHFPLTLESARPSHTSQYLCASSELGGTEAFFGQGTRLTVV.

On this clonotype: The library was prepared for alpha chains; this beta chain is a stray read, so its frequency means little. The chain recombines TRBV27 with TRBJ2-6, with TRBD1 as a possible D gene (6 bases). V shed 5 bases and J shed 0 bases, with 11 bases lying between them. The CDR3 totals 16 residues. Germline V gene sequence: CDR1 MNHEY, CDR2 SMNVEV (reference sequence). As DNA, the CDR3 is TGTGCCAGCAGTCCTTGGGACACCTCTGGGGCCAACGTCCTGACTTTC. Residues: CASSPWDTSGANVLTF.

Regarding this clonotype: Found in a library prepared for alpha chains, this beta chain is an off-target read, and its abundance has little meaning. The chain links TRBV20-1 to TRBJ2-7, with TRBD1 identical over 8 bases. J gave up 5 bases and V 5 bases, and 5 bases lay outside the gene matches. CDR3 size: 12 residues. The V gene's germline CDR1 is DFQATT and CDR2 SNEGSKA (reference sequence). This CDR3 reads CSAGQGDNEQYV. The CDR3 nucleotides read TGCAGTGCTGGACAGGGTGACAACGAGCAGTACGTC.